The clone carrying this TCR beta chain was found once. Its antigen remains unknown. Drawn from each donor were around 10 milliliters of peripheral blood. Primed by a sample-barcoded 5' primer and a J-beta primer mix, a second PCR proceeded for about 7 to 12 cycles. MiXCR was run by TCRdb on the 5' RACE reads, yielding one entry per CDR3 protein. The table lists hundreds of thousands of distinct CDR3 sequences, over 40% of them singletons. The sample originates from a study of blood T cells in healthy people across ages. The CDR3 has 13 residues. Trimming cost V 7 bases and J 0 bases, with 7 bases left between them. Germline V gene sequence: CDR1 KGHDR, CDR2 SFDVKD. Study results and caveats: Age brought a roughly linear fall in TCR beta diversity measured per million T cells.

Source material: blood. The receptor was derived from a man at least 80 years old in good health. The chain combines TRBV24-1 with TRBJ2-3; D could derive from TRBD1 or TRBD2 (5 bases each). The CDR3 bases are TGTGCCACCAGGGGGGAAAGCACAGATACGCAGTATTTT. Translation gives CATRGESTDTQYF.